This note documents a single T cell receptor beta chain sequence. Its antigen is as yet unknown. The cDNA 3' end received a ligated oligonucleotide with a UMI. The first PCR ran about 4 cycles with an equimolar RC1.1 and RC1.2 beta primer mix. One entry per CDR3 protein results from TCRdb running MiXCR on the UMI-ligation and nested PCR reads. The sample includes more than 55,000 distinct CDR3 sequences, about 12% of them seen just once. These data originate in a study of quantifying T cell responses using KT2 cells. Overall study context: RNA was reverse transcribed with TCR alpha and beta constant-region primers. Regarding the study as a whole: Very high KT2 spike-in numbers caused saturation in KT2 sequence detection.

CDR1 is SGHDT and CDR2 is YYEEEE in the germline V gene. With 4 bases removed from V and 2 bases from J, the gap between germline ends came to 9 bases. This CDR3 is built from 13 residues. The receptor was derived from a human donor. Material: PBMCs spiked with cells of the T cell clone KT2. The chain has TRBV5-6 and TRBJ2-5, with D maybe TRBD2 (5 bases). The CDR3 DNA reads as TGTGCCAGCAGCCCGGGGTATCAAGAGACCCAGTACTTC. Translation gives CASSPGYQETQYF.